This record covers a single T cell receptor (beta chain). This record belongs to a study of blood T cell repertoires in COVID-19. About the research overall: Material from acute and convalescent COVID-19 was sourced from the United States, Italy and Spain.

This CDR3 spans 15 amino acids. V gave up 2 bases and J gave up 2 bases, with 12 bases separating them. Germline V CDR1 and CDR2: SGHKS, YYEKEE (reference sequence). This table comes from immunoSEQ multiplex PCR, and its TCRdb copy is limited to in-frame clones, with some not included. This table holds around 170,000 clones, 80% to 90% found once. The TCR comes from a young man who had recovered from COVID-19. This sequence joins TRBV5-5 and TRBJ2-3; D is perhaps TRBD1 (5 bases). Sequencing was performed on peripheral blood. CDR3 in DNA: TGTGCCAGCAGCTTACCCCAAGGGGTCACAGATACGCAGTATTTT. As protein: CASSLPQGVTDTQYF.